The 25 T cell receptor beta chains reported below all come from one sample, sequenced in a study of OX40 agonist ivuxolimab in advanced cancers. The library was obtained by the immunoSEQ multiplex PCR assay. TCRdb provides this immuneACCESS table in a form limited to in-frame rearrangements. Some clones are lacking; in checked studies, under half of them reflect an unresolved V gene, and why the rest are absent is not known. The sample records around 83,000 clones, 91% of which are singletons. Roughly 1.6% of the sample is held by the ten biggest clonotypes. This sample comprised CD4+ or CD8+ T cells sorted from blood, obtained in a trial of the OX40 agonist ivuxolimab. The receptors here all came from an adult with an advanced solid tumor such as melanoma, head and neck, liver or kidney cancer.

In nucleotides, the CDR3 is TGTGCCAGCAGTCGAATGGGTAGCGGGAGAAGGGAGACCCAGTACTTC. Protein sequence: CASSRMGSGRRETQYF. The genes are TRBV28 and TRBJ2-5; TRBD2 matches at 9 bases. The CDR3 length is 16 residues. J gave up 5 bases and V 5 bases, and 12 bases lay outside the gene matches. Germline V gene lookup returns CDR1 MDHEN and CDR2 SYDVKM.

The chain is built from TRBV6-5 and TRBJ1-5; possible D gene TRBD1, 5 bases. Germline V CDR1 and CDR2: MNHEY, SVGAGI. With 8 bases removed from V and 7 bases from J, the gap between germline ends came to 15 bases. CDR3 size: 13 residues. CDR3 protein: CASSRREGQPQHF. CDR3 bases: TGTGCCAGCTCTAGGAGAGAGGGGCAGCCCCAGCATTTT.

The genes are TRBV9 and TRBJ2-3; TRBD2 matches at 8 bases. V lost 0 bases and J lost 6; bases outside the gene matches: 6. The germline CDR1 and CDR2 sequences are SGDLS and YYNGEE. The CDR3 sequence is 15 residues long. Written as DNA, the CDR3 is TGTGCCAGCAGCGTAGCACTAGCGGCACCCGATACGCAGTATTTT. Translated: CASSVALAAPDTQYF. The full variable domain, with the rest looked up from reference TRBV9 and TRBJ2-3, is DSGVTQTPKHLITATGQRVTLRCSPRSGDLSVYWYQQSLDQGLQFLIQYYNGEERAKGNILERFSAQQFPDLHSELNLSSLELGDSALYFCASSVALAAPDTQYFGPGTRLTVL.

CDR3 protein: CASGLAGGLTGELFF. CDR3 in DNA: TGTGCGAGCGGGCTAGCGGGAGGCCTCACCGGGGAGCTGTTTTTT. The J gene is TRBJ2-2, the V gene TRBV19; 11 nucleotides agree with TRBD2. The V gene's germline CDR1 is LNHDA and CDR2 SQIVND (reference sequence). CDR3 length equals 15 residues.

The chain carries TRBV6-5 and TRBJ1-4; TRBD1 matches 7 bases. Germline CDR1 and CDR2: MNHEY and SVGAGI. V was pared by 10 bases and J by 5 bases, with 10 bases of the junction left unmatched. The CDR3 is made up of 14 amino acids. CDR3 nucleotide sequence: TGTGCCACCAAGGGACAGTTCCAAAATGAAAAACTGTTTTTT. Translation gives CATKGQFQNEKLFF.

This chain connects TRBV2 to TRBJ2-5; no clear D. V was pared by 6 bases and J by 2 bases, with 16 bases between. This CDR3 comprises 15 residues. CDR1 SNHLY and CDR2 FYNNEI come from the germline V gene. The CDR3 DNA sequence: TGTGCCAGCAGGGCGACCCCGATCAGACAAGAGACCCAGTACTTC. It codes for CASRATPIRQETQYF.

The chain links TRBV5-3 to TRBJ2-3; 7 positions agree with TRBD2. Being an ORF, TRBV5-3 has a function that is uncertain. This CDR3 has 17 amino acids. J was trimmed by 0 bases and V by 4 bases; bases with no gene match: 11. CDR3 in DNA: TGTGCCAGAAGCCCCCCTAGAGCGCGGGAGAGCACAGATACGCAGTATTTT. This translates into CARSPPRARESTDTQYF.

The chain has TRBV18 and TRBJ2-7; D is unresolved. The CDR3 has 12 residues. V shed 3 bases and J shed 3 bases, with 6 bases lying between them. From germline, CDR1 is KGHSH and CDR2 LQKENI. The CDR3 DNA sequence: TGTGCCAGCTCACCGGGCGGCTACGAGCAGTACTTC. Its protein is CASSPGGYEQYF. Filled out from reference TRBV18 and TRBJ2-7, the complete variable domain reads NAGVMQNPRHLVRRRGQEARLRCSPMKGHSHVYWYRQLPEEGLKFMVYLQKENIIDESGMPKERFSAEFPKEGPSILRIQQVVRGDSAAYFCASSPGGYEQYFGPGTRLTVT.

The rearrangement links TRBV27 to TRBJ2-5; no clear D. Judging by the DNA end, TRBJ2-7 fits better; the J call may be wrong. Germline values: CDR1 MNHEY, CDR2 SMNVEV (reference sequence). The CDR3 extends over 10 amino acids. The CDR3 DNA reads as TGTGCCAGACGGAGTAGCGAGCAGTACTTC. Its translation is CARRSSEQYF.

The chain is built from TRBV29-1 and TRBJ2-3; D ambiguous. The CDR3 contains 13 residues. Looked up from germline, CDR1 is SQVTM and CDR2 is ANQGSEA. Trimming stripped 3 bases from V and 2 bases from J, with 9 bases between. The CDR3 protein is CSVELHYTDTQYF. The CDR3 nucleotides are TGCAGCGTTGAGCTCCATTACACAGATACGCAGTATTTT.

The gene calls are TRBV6-6 and TRBJ2-5, with 10 bases that match TRBD1. Germline loops: CDR1 MNHNY, CDR2 SVGAGI (reference sequence). V lost 10 bases and J lost 5; bases outside the gene matches: 7. The CDR3 sequence is 13 residues long. CDR3 region: CATSTGGGETQYF. The CDR3 region has the DNA TGTGCCACCTCGACAGGGGGCGGCGAGACCCAGTACTTC.

The CDR3 reads CASRGGPQPYNEQFF. CDR3 coding DNA: TGTGCCAGCAGGGGGGGGCCCCAGCCTTACAATGAGCAGTTCTTC. V is TRBV6-5 and J is TRBJ2-1, with a tentative D call TRBD2 (7 bases). The CDR3 extends over 15 amino acids. Germline V gene lookup returns CDR1 MNHEY and CDR2 SVGAGI. V was shortened by 6 bases and J by 4 bases, with 16 bases between the two germline ends.

The genes are TRBV10-3 and TRBJ2-3, with 8 nucleotides matching TRBD1. The CDR3 extends over 13 amino acids. From germline, CDR1 is ENHRY and CDR2 SYGVKD. V lost 10 bases and J lost 4; bases outside the gene matches: 7. CDR3 amino acids: CATGQGAADTQYF. The CDR3 DNA reads as TGTGCCACCGGACAGGGCGCGGCAGATACGCAGTATTTT.

The J gene is TRBJ2-7, the V gene TRBV28; D remains ambiguous. CDR3 length: 11 amino acids. With 3 bases removed from V and 10 bases from J, the gap between germline ends came to 10 bases. Germline V gene data show CDR1 as MDHEN and CDR2 as SYDVKM. The CDR3 loop is CASSFGPRQYF. DNA of the CDR3: TGTGCCAGCAGTTTCGGACCAAGACAGTACTTC.

The chain is built from TRBV7-2 and TRBJ2-2; no definite D call. This CDR3 is 14 amino acids long. Germline V gene lookup returns CDR1 SGHTA and CDR2 FQGNSA. Trimming removed 5 bases from V and 3 bases from J, with 10 bases in between. The CDR3 DNA sequence: TGTGCCAGCAGCCCCACGTGGGACACCGGGGAGCTGTTTTTT. Protein product: CASSPTWDTGELFF.

The J gene is TRBJ1-6, the V gene TRBV27, with D unclear. This CDR3 spans 16 amino acids. Germline V gene data show CDR1 as MNHEY and CDR2 as SMNVEV (reference sequence). Deletions cut 6 bases from V and 0 bases from J, with 12 bases between. DNA for the CDR3: TGTGCCAGCAGGGCTCTAGGGAGCTCCTATAATTCACCCCTCCACTTT. It specifies CASRALGSSYNSPLHF.

The J gene is TRBJ2-2, the V gene TRBV25-1, with D possibly being TRBD1 (5 bases). Trimming took 5 bases from V and 6 from J, leaving 13 bases between them. The CDR3 is made up of 14 amino acids. Germline V gene sequence: CDR1 MGHDK, CDR2 SYGVNS. The CDR3 sequence: CASSNQGWAGELFF. The CDR3 DNA is TGTGCCAGCAGTAATCAGGGTTGGGCCGGGGAGCTGTTTTTT.

The V gene is TRBV14, the J gene TRBJ1-2; D may be TRBD1 (5 bases). Germline CDR1 is SGHDN and CDR2 is FVKESK. V dropped 4 bases and J dropped 4 bases, with 10 bases sitting between them. The CDR3 runs to 13 residues. The CDR3 here is CASSLTGSYGYTF. The CDR3 DNA sequence: TGTGCCAGCAGCCTTACAGGATCCTATGGCTACACCTTC.

The gene calls are TRBV19 and TRBJ2-1; 10 nucleotides match TRBD2. With V trimmed by 5 bases and J by 0 bases, 10 bases remained unmatched. Germline V gene sequence: CDR1 LNHDA, CDR2 SQIVND (reference sequence). This CDR3 comprises 18 residues. CDR3 in DNA: TGTGCCAGTAGTTCACCCCCGGGACTAGCGAGCTCCTACAATGAGCAGTTCTTC. Protein sequence: CASSSPPGLASSYNEQFF.

The rearrangement links TRBV18 to TRBJ2-7, with TRBD2 matching 8 bases. The ends lost 10 bases at V and 2 bases at J; junction bases unmatched: 7. This CDR3 is 13 amino acids long. Looked up from germline, CDR1 is KGHSH and CDR2 is LQKENI. CDR3 in DNA: TGTGCCACCACGGGGGGGAACGCCTACGAGCAGTACTTC. This codes for CATTGGNAYEQYF.

The chain links TRBV14 to TRBJ1-4; possible D gene TRBD1, 5 bases. The CDR3 consists of 12 residues. Germline V gene data show CDR1 as SGHDN and CDR2 as FVKESK. Trimming cost V 7 bases and J 8 bases, with 11 bases left between them. The CDR3 spells CASNLGGEKLFF. The CDR3 DNA follows: TGTGCCAGCAACCTGGGGGGGGAAAAACTGTTTTTT.

The CDR3 DNA is TGTGCCAGCAGAACCACAGGGGGCTCTGGAAACACCATATATTTT. Protein sequence: CASRTTGGSGNTIYF. This chain links TRBV28 with TRBJ1-3, with 8 nucleotides matching TRBD1. Germline loops: CDR1 MDHEN, CDR2 SYDVKM. V trimming: 6 bases; J trimming: 0 bases; junction bases outside the gene matches: 4. The CDR3 is 15 amino acids. The full variable domain, completed using reference TRBV28 and TRBJ1-3, is DVKVTQSSRYLVKRTGEKVFLECVQDMDHENMFWYRQDPGLGLRLIYFSYDVKMKEKGDIPEGYSVSREKKERFSLILESASTNQTSMYLCASRTTGGSGNTIYFGEGSWLTVV.

The chain couples TRBV7-9 to TRBJ2-1; tentatively, D is TRBD1 (6 bases). The CDR3 has 15 amino acids. Germline assignment: CDR1 SEHNR and CDR2 FQNEAQ (reference sequence). The V and J ends lost 5 bases and 4 bases respectively, with 15 bases between them. The DNA of the CDR3 is TGTGCCAGCAGCCCTATTAACGGACAGTACAATGAGCAGTTCTTC. This sequence encodes CASSPINGQYNEQFF.

This sequence joins TRBV28 and TRBJ2-7; the D is unclear. This CDR3 spans 14 amino acids. Germline CDR1 MDHEN, CDR2 SYDVKM. V lost 2 bases and J lost 7, with 15 bases in between. The CDR3 bases are TGTGCCAGCAGTTTACCTCAGCAGGCAAGGGAGCAGTACTTC. As protein: CASSLPQQAREQYF.

The chain employs TRBV6-1 and TRBJ2-3, with 7 bases that match TRBD2. The ends lost 8 bases at V and 7 bases at J; junction bases unmatched: 9. The CDR3 runs to 13 residues. In germline, CDR1 is MNHNS, CDR2 SASEGT. Here the CDR3 reads CASYRGEGNTQYF. For the CDR3, the DNA is TGTGCCAGCTACCGTGGGGAGGGTAATACGCAGTATTTT.